The next 32 T cell receptor beta chains were all read from a single sample in a study of blood T cell repertoires in COVID-19 (dated by TCRdb to the early 2020s). Library construction relied on the immunoSEQ multiplex PCR assay. TCRdb stores this immuneACCESS table with in-frame sequences only. Part of the clones is absent; in the studies checked, under half of the shortfall reflects unresolved V genes, and no reason is known for the rest. Within this sample are about 260,000 clones, with roughly 80% of them counted one time only. The ten top clones hold roughly 4% of the sample. Input material: PBMCs or T cells enriched from blood (not recorded which). The source is a man younger than 45 with acute COVID-19.

In regard to this clone: A junction boundary mismatches the germline segment, possibly from a read error. The rearrangement links TRBV5-1 to TRBJ1-3; D call uncertain. The CDR3 extends over 17 amino acids. In germline, CDR1 is SGHRS, CDR2 YFSETQ. DNA for the CDR3: TGTGCCAGCAGCTTGCAGGCAGCTTCGAACTCTGGAAACACCATATATTTT. Protein: CASSLQAASNSGNTIYF.

This chain links TRBV18 with TRBJ1-1, with 7 bases identical to TRBD1. This CDR3 spans 15 amino acids. V lost 6 bases and J lost 2; bases outside the gene matches: 9. Per germline, CDR1 KGHSH and CDR2 LQKENI. The CDR3 bases are TGTGCCAGCTCTCCCTCCGGGACAGCTAACACTGAAGCTTTCTTT. The encoded protein is CASSPSGTANTEAFF.

The chain couples TRBV7-3 to TRBJ1-1; D unresolved. CDR3 length: 17 residues. Between the trimmed V and J ends, which lost 3 bases and 5 bases, there was a span of 22 bases. The germline V gene has CDR1 SGHTA and CDR2 FQGTGA. CDR3 residues: CASSLLGFSGSGTEAFF. Here the CDR3 DNA reads TGTGCCAGCAGCTTGTTAGGGTTTTCGGGAAGTGGGACTGAAGCTTTCTTT.

V is TRBV24-1 and J is TRBJ2-2; no definite D call. The CDR3 spans 16 residues. The V end was cut by 9 bases, the J end by 2 bases, with 18 bases between. The germline CDR1 and CDR2 sequences are KGHDR and SFDVKD. The CDR3 is CATADSFTVNTGELFF. The CDR3 nucleotides are TGTGCCACCGCCGACTCCTTCACCGTCAACACCGGGGAGCTGTTTTTT.

The chain is built from TRBV11-2 and TRBJ2-3, with D perhaps TRBD2 (6 bases). Per germline, CDR1 SGHAT and CDR2 FQNNGV. The V and J ends lost 1 base and 5 bases respectively, with 22 bases between them. The CDR3 spans 18 residues. Here the CDR3 reads CASSLGLAVAVMVDTQYF. For the CDR3, the DNA is TGTGCCAGCAGCTTAGGCCTGGCGGTAGCGGTCATGGTAGATACGCAGTATTTT.

The chain recombines TRBV24-1 with TRBJ1-5, with no clear D. Germline V CDR1 and CDR2: KGHDR, SFDVKD. The length of the CDR3 is 13 residues. V lost 5 bases to trimming and J lost 2 bases, with 6 bases between them. The CDR3 nucleotides read TGTGCCACCAGTGCCGAGGGCAATCAGCCCCAGCATTTT. Its protein product is CATSAEGNQPQHF.

The V call is TRBV28, the J call TRBJ1-2, with TRBD1 matching over 8 bases. With V trimmed by 2 bases and J by 4 bases, 6 bases remained unmatched. CDR3 length equals 15 residues. From germline, CDR1 is MDHEN and CDR2 SYDVKM. CDR3 in amino acids: CASSLGRGRGYGYTF. The CDR3 bases are TGTGCCAGCAGTTTAGGCAGGGGGCGAGGCTATGGCTACACCTTC.

The V gene is TRBV12-5, the J gene TRBJ1-2, with TRBD1 identical over 7 bases. J was trimmed by 7 bases and V by 6 bases; bases with no gene match: 17. Germline CDR1 is LGHNT and CDR2 is FRNRAP. This CDR3 region has 16 residues. The CDR3 DNA reads TGTGCTAGTGGCCAGGACGGGACAGAATGGGTCGGTGGCTACACCTTC. Amino acid sequence: CASGQDGTEWVGGYTF.

This rearrangement joins TRBV10-1 to TRBJ2-3; 8 bases agree with TRBD2. From germline, CDR1 is WNHNN and CDR2 SYGVQD (reference sequence). The junction had 5 bases not matched to a gene; V was cut back by 4 bases and J by 5 bases. CDR3 size: 14 residues. CDR3 DNA: TGCGCCAGCAGTGTGCGGGGGGAGGGAGATACGCAGTATTTT. Its protein is CASSVRGEGDTQYF.

The chain employs TRBV28 and TRBJ2-1, with a weak D call TRBD2 (7 bases). Germline-derived CDR1 and CDR2 are MDHEN and SYDVKM. V was trimmed by 2 bases and J by 8 bases, leaving 22 bases between them. This CDR3 has 17 residues. The CDR3 reads CASSLKLGVRGGDEQFF. CDR3 bases: TGTGCCAGCAGTTTAAAGCTAGGGGTCCGAGGGGGGGATGAGCAGTTCTTC.

CDR3 DNA sequence: TGTGCCAGCAGCTTGGGACAACCTAATTTTGATCCCCTCCACTTT. It yields the protein CASSLGQPNFDPLHF. The chain combines TRBV7-2 with TRBJ1-6; perhaps TRBD1 as D (6 bases). The CDR3 has 15 amino acids. CDR1 and CDR2 from the germline V gene are SGHTA and FQGNSA. The ends were cut back, 3 bases at V and 13 bases at J, with 19 bases in the middle.

The gene calls are TRBV29-1 and TRBJ2-6, with 7 bases lining up with TRBD1. This CDR3 comprises 16 residues. In germline, CDR1 is SQVTM, CDR2 ANQGSEA. V lost 6 bases to trimming and J lost 3 bases; unmatched junction nucleotides: 11. CDR3 DNA sequence: TGCAGCGTGGGCCAAGGGGGCGCGAATGGGGCCAACGTCCTGACTTTC. It specifies CSVGQGGANGANVLTF.

The table lists this clone with a count of one. The rearrangement uses TRBV27 and TRBJ1-4; 7 nucleotides align to TRBD1. V trimming: 6 bases; J trimming: 4 bases; junction bases outside the gene matches: 8. Germline V lookup: CDR1 MNHEY, CDR2 SMNVEV (reference sequence). CDR3 length: 15 amino acids. CDR3: CASRQGRRINEKLFF. The CDR3 DNA is TGTGCCAGCAGACAGGGGCGCAGGATTAATGAAAAACTGTTTTTT.

V is TRBV29-1 and J is TRBJ1-1; D ambiguous. CDR1 and CDR2 (germline): SQVTM, ANQGSEA. CDR3 length: 14 residues. Trimming pared 4 bases from V and 4 bases from J, leaving 16 bases between. The CDR3 loop is CSVVLREMGTEAFF. Here the CDR3 DNA reads TGCAGCGTTGTTTTGAGGGAGATGGGCACTGAAGCTTTCTTT. The full variable domain, completed using reference TRBV29-1 and TRBJ1-1, is SAVISQKPSRDICQRGTSLTIQCQVDSQVTMMFWYRQQPGQSLTLIATANQGSEATYESGFVIDKFPISRPNLTFSTLTVSNMSPEDSSIYLCSVVLREMGTEAFFGQGTRLTVV.

The chain has TRBV19 and TRBJ2-5; 11 bases map to TRBD2. The CDR3 runs to 15 residues. V was clipped by 6 bases and J by 2 bases; unmatched bases: 5. Looked up from germline, CDR1 is LNHDA and CDR2 is SQIVND (reference sequence). CDR3: CASRASGGPQETQYF. The DNA for the CDR3 is TGTGCCAGTAGAGCTAGCGGGGGGCCTCAAGAGACCCAGTACTTC.

The genes are TRBV6-1 and TRBJ2-2; weak D call: TRBD1 (5 bases). V lost 3 bases to trimming and J lost 0 bases, with 14 bases between them. Germline CDR1 and CDR2: MNHNS and SASEGT. This CDR3 contains 17 residues. The CDR3 protein is CASSDARTFANTGELFF. As DNA, the CDR3 is TGTGCCAGCAGTGACGCCCGGACATTCGCGAACACCGGGGAGCTGTTTTTT.

This clone was counted ten times or more. The junction and the germline gene differ at one end; a read error may be behind it. The chain has TRBV5-1 and TRBJ2-1; D is possibly TRBD2 (6 bases). This CDR3 contains 15 residues. CDR1 SGHRS and CDR2 YFSETQ come from the germline V gene. The CDR3 region has the DNA TGTGCCAGCAGCTTCGAGCTAGCGAAAGCGGGCGAGCAGTTCTTC. Amino acids: CASSFELAKAGEQFF.

As regards this clone: Other DNA variants within this sample encode the same CDR3. The J gene is TRBJ2-5, the V gene TRBV5-1; 7 bases align to TRBD2. V shed 0 bases and J 2 bases; nucleotides not matched to a gene: 1. The germline V gene has CDR1 SGHRS and CDR2 YFSETQ. The CDR3 is made up of 14 amino acids. DNA of the CDR3: TGCGCCAGCAGCTTGGCCGGGGGGCAAGAGACCCAGTACTTC. Protein sequence: CASSLAGGQETQYF.

The chain couples TRBV5-4 to TRBJ2-1; D gene unclear. Looked up from germline, CDR1 is SGHNT and CDR2 is YYREEE (reference sequence). The CDR3 has 13 amino acids. Trimming removed 2 bases from V and 8 bases from J, with 11 bases in between. The CDR3 DNA follows: TGTGCCAGCAGCTTTCAGGATAGTTATGAGCAGTTCTTC. Translating gives CASSFQDSYEQFF.

Remarks on this clone: Other DNA sequences of this sample code for an identical CDR3. The chain couples TRBV2 to TRBJ1-2; TRBD1 aligns across 7 bases. Germline CDR1 and CDR2: SNHLY and FYNNEI. V shed 5 bases, J shed 3 bases, and the junction held 0 bases outside the gene matches. This CDR3 has 12 residues. The CDR3: CASSQGDYGYTF. In nucleotides, the CDR3 is TGTGCCAGCAGTCAGGGGGACTATGGCTACACCTTC. Full variable domain (rest looked up from reference TRBV2 and TRBJ1-2): EPEVTQTPSHQVTQMGQEVILRCVPISNHLYFYWYRQILGQKVEFLVSFYNNEISEKSEIFDDQFSVERPDGSNFTLKIRSTKLEDSAMYFCASSQGDYGYTFGSGTRLTVV.

This chain links TRBV7-9 with TRBJ2-7; D may be TRBD1 (5 bases). The germline gives CDR1 SEHNR, CDR2 FQNEAQ (reference sequence). The V gene lost 1 base and the J gene lost 3 bases, with 16 bases spanning the gap. CDR3 length equals 16 residues. CDR3 sequence (DNA): TGTGCCAGCAGCTTAGAGGGGCCGCCATGGATCTACGAGCAGTACGTC. Its translation is CASSLEGPPWIYEQYV.

V and J are TRBV29-1 and TRBJ1-1; TRBD1 might be the D (6 bases). This CDR3 is built from 14 residues. Deletions cut 7 bases from V and 3 bases from J, with 18 bases between. Germline assignment: CDR1 SQVTM and CDR2 ANQGSEA. The CDR3: CSARKPGVDTEAFF. CDR3 nucleotide sequence: TGCAGCGCCCGCAAGCCAGGGGTGGACACTGAAGCTTTCTTT.

CDR3 DNA: TGCGCCAGCAGCCAATCGACCGGGACTCCTTATGGCTACACCTTC. It codes for CASSQSTGTPYGYTF. The chain is built from TRBV4-3 and TRBJ1-2; a weak D match, TRBD1 (5 bases). CDR1 and CDR2 (germline): LGHNA, YSLEER. Trimming pared 2 bases from V and 5 bases from J, leaving 15 bases between. This CDR3 comprises 15 residues.

This clone was detected only once. The gene calls are TRBV5-4 and TRBJ2-7; D is possibly TRBD2 (7 bases). V lost 3 bases and J lost 6, with 16 bases in between. In germline, CDR1 is SGHNT, CDR2 YYREEE (reference sequence). The CDR3 has 14 residues. CDR3 DNA: TGTGCCAGCAGCTCGGGGGGCGCTGCCTCCGAGCAGTACGTC. Amino acids: CASSSGGAASEQYV.

The chain joins TRBV13 to TRBJ2-5, with D hard to call. The germline V and J ends were trimmed by 3 bases and 3 bases, with 8 bases remaining between them. Germline V gene lookup returns CDR1 PRHDT and CDR2 FYEKMQ (reference sequence). The CDR3 extends over 13 amino acids. CDR3 nucleotides: TGTGCCAGCAGCTTCCAGTCAAAAGAGACCCAGTACTTC. This translates into CASSFQSKETQYF.

This chain uses TRBV19 with TRBJ2-3, with 7 bases aligning to TRBD1. Germline values: CDR1 LNHDA, CDR2 SQIVND (reference sequence). CDR3 length equals 13 residues. With 6 bases clipped from V and 5 bases from J, the junction kept 5 bases outside the gene matches. The CDR3 region is CASRRGQVDTQYF. The CDR3 nucleotides read TGTGCCAGTAGAAGGGGGCAGGTAGATACGCAGTATTTT.

About this clone: At one boundary the junction diverges from the germline segment, which might be a read error. The chain couples TRBV5-1 to TRBJ1-1, with D unclear. Germline V gene data show CDR1 as SGHRS and CDR2 as YFSETQ. The CDR3 sequence is 16 residues long. The CDR3: CASSLVSLEMNTEAFF. DNA of the CDR3: TGTGCCAGCAGCCTTGTCAGCTTGGAGATGAACACTGAAGCTTTCTTT.

The gene calls are TRBV13 and TRBJ1-1; maybe TRBD1 (6 bases). Germline V gives CDR1 PRHDT, CDR2 FYEKMQ (reference sequence). Deletions cut 4 bases from V and 5 bases from J, with 11 bases between. This CDR3 spans 13 amino acids. The CDR3 reads CASSYKGGTEAFF. The CDR3 DNA reads as TGTGCCAGCAGCTATAAAGGGGGTACTGAAGCTTTCTTT.

This clone was recorded only once. The rearrangement joins TRBV28 to TRBJ1-5; 11 bases align to TRBD1. Trimming cost V 3 bases and J 3 bases; bases outside gene matches: 7. Looked up from germline, CDR1 is MDHEN and CDR2 is SYDVKM. The CDR3 is 17 amino acids. Here the CDR3 reads CASSLWPGQGDNQPQHF. The CDR3 DNA reads as TGTGCCAGCAGTTTGTGGCCGGGACAGGGGGACAATCAGCCCCAGCATTTT.

The chain uses TRBV9 and TRBJ2-3; 10 bases fit TRBD2. The CDR3 is 18 residues long. V trimming: 0 bases; J trimming: 0 bases; junction bases outside the gene matches: 7. Per germline, CDR1 SGDLS and CDR2 YYNGEE. The CDR3: CASSVVAGGHTSTDTQYF. The CDR3 DNA sequence: TGTGCCAGCAGCGTAGTAGCGGGGGGACATACTAGCACAGATACGCAGTATTTT.

The chain combines TRBV6-5 with TRBJ2-7, with a possible D match to TRBD2 (5 bases). With 7 bases removed from V and 3 bases from J, the gap between germline ends came to 16 bases. CDR1 and CDR2 (germline): MNHEY, SVGAGI. This CDR3 region has 14 residues. CDR3 amino acids: CASTSAGNDYEQYV. Here the CDR3 DNA reads TGTGCCAGCACCTCGGCGGGCAACGACTACGAGCAGTACGTC.

The chain recombines TRBV7-6 with TRBJ2-2; 8 bases are a match to TRBD2. Germline V lookup: CDR1 SGHVS, CDR2 FNYEAQ. This CDR3 has 16 amino acids. Trimming removed 2 bases from V and 1 base from J; junction bases left unmatched: 3. The CDR3 DNA sequence: TGTGCCAGCAGCTTAAGGCTAGCGGGGAACACCGGGGAGCTGTTTTTT. It codes for CASSLRLAGNTGELFF.